The rows below give T cell receptor beta chains drawn from one sample of a study of regulatory T cells in long-lasting Graves disease. TCRdb processed the multiplex PCR reads anew with MiXCR; each CDR3 protein has one entry. The data contain around 250,000 distinct CDR3 sequences, around 20% of them singletons. The sample consisted of peripheral blood mononuclear cells (PBMCs), taken at new diagnosis, from a patient treated with antithyroid drugs. The origin of the receptors is a female donor with Graves disease. Each CDR3 is given with its conserved first and last residue. The D gene is left open where the match is weak. Size tells how often a clone was seen (once, few, many) or the class of an expanded clone, and some rows leave it out.

size | J | D | V | CDR3 | DNA
many | TRBJ1-5 | NA | TRBV6-5 | CASSYKGGNQPQHF | TGTGCCAGCAGTTACAAGGGAGGAAATCAGCCCCAGCATTTT
many | TRBJ2-7 | TRBD1 | TRBV20-1 | CSARATGTGNSYEQYF | TGCAGTGCTAGAGCCACAGGGACAGGGAATTCCTACGAGCAGTACTTC
many | TRBJ2-3 | NA | TRBV5-4 | CASSFRDGTDTQYF | TGTGCCAGCAGCTTCCGGGACGGCACAGATACGCAGTATTTT
NA | TRBJ2-2 | TRBD1 | TRBV28 | CATANRGDTGELFF | TGTGCCACCGCCAACAGGGGTGACACCGGGGAGCTGTTTTTT
many | TRBJ1-2 | NA | TRBV5-1 | CASSPEPGNYGYTF | TGCGCCAGCAGCCCTGAGCCCGGTAACTATGGCTACACCTTC
many | TRBJ2-5 | NA | TRBV10-3 | CAISQGGGDQETQYF | TGTGCCATCAGCCAGGGAGGAGGGGACCAAGAGACCCAGTACTTC
many | TRBJ2-2 | NA | TRBV6-2/TRBV6-3 | CASSYSSRNTGELFF | TGTGCCAGCAGTTACTCGAGTAGGAACACCGGGGAGCTGTTTTTT
many | TRBJ2-2 | NA | TRBV5-6 | CASSLVAEVRTGELFF | TGTGCCAGCAGCTTGGTTGCTGAGGTTCGCACCGGGGAGCTGTTTTTT
many | TRBJ2-2 | NA | TRBV4-1 | CASSQDPAGSVTGELFF | TGCGCCAGCAGCCAAGATCCCGCAGGGTCAGTTACCGGGGAGCTGTTTTTT
many | TRBJ2-7 | NA | TRBV29-1 | CSVEDPGRGGSYEQYF | TGCAGCGTTGAAGATCCGGGAAGGGGGGGATCCTACGAGCAGTACTTC
NA | TRBJ1-2 | NA | TRBV7-8 | CASSPRGVNYGYTF | TGTGCCAGCAGCCCCAGGGGAGTTAACTATGGCTACACCTTC
NA | TRBJ1-6 | NA | TRBV13 | CASSLFGGPSSPLHF | TGTGCCAGCAGCTTATTCGGGGGCCCCAGCTCACCCCTCCACTTT
many | TRBJ2-5 | NA | TRBV7-2 | CASGSKGPETQYF | TGTGCCAGCGGATCGAAGGGACCAGAGACCCAGTACTTC
few | TRBJ1-2 | NA | TRBV20-1 | CSARDGGLSNYGYTF | TGCAGTGCTAGAGACGGGGGGCTGTCTAACTATGGCTACACCTTC
NA | TRBJ1-4 | NA | TRBV7-2 | CASSLAGTLRDEKLFF | TGTGCCAGCAGCTTAGCAGGTACTCTCCGGGATGAAAAACTGTTTTTT
many | TRBJ1-1 | NA | TRBV7-6 | CASSSTGHRMNTEAFF | TGTGCCAGCAGCTCAACGGGACACCGGATGAACACTGAAGCTTTCTTT